This TCR beta chain appears in the sequencing data of a study of T cell repertoires in cytomegalovirus infection. Study-level information: Matching HLA type and CMV infection were both indicated by public TCR beta signatures.

To note about this clonotype: Its antigen remains unknown.

Points from the study as a whole: Totalled public TCR beta family frequency picked out people who carried CMV plus the relevant HLA. There were HLA-C-restricted CMV-specific TCR beta clonotypes dominating the ex vivo response.

TCRdb used MiXCR to reprocess the reads, holding one entry per CDR3 protein. The sample holds under 200,000 distinct CDR3 sequences; nearly 9.5% are singletons and the top ten take about 4.6%. Germline V gives CDR1 SGHAT, CDR2 FQNNGV. The V and J ends lost 4 bases and 6 bases, in that order; junction bases with no gene match: 11. The CDR3 length is 15 residues. What was sequenced was PBMCs. This clonotype was sampled from a human donor in good health (CMV status not recorded). Some clones in this sample may be carry-over from other donors' samples. J is TRBJ2-7 and V is TRBV11-2; TRBD2 agrees at 8 bases. Here the CDR3 reads CASSSSGGGSREQYF. In DNA, the CDR3 is TGTGCCAGCAGCTCTTCGGGGGGGGGGTCGCGCGAGCAGTACTTC. Variable domain in full (rest from reference TRBV11-2 and TRBJ2-7): EAGVAQSPRYKIIEKRQSVAFWCNPISGHATLYWYQQILGQGPKLLIQFQNNGVVDDSQLPKDRFSAERLKGVDSTLKIQPAKLEDSAVYLCASSSSGGGSREQYFGPGTRLTVT.